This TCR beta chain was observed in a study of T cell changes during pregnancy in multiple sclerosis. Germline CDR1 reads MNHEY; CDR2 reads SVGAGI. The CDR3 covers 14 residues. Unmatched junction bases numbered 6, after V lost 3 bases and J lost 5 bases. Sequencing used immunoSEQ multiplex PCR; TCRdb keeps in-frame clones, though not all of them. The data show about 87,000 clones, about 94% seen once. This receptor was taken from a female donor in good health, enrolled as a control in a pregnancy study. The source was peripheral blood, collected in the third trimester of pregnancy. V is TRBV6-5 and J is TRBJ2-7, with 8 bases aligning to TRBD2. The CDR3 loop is CASSYGGRIDEQYF. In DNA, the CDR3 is TGTGCCAGCAGTTATGGCGGGAGGATCGACGAGCAGTACTTC.